This TCR beta chain is drawn from a study of CD8+ T cells in alopecia areata. Across the study: Treated individuals took tofacitinib by mouth, 5 to 10 mg twice daily.

The sample holds a few counts of this clone. cDNA reverse transcribed from extracted RNA served as the sequencing template. The assay was immunoSEQ multiplex PCR, and TCRdb's table has in-frame clones only and misses some. The sample shows around 100,000 clones, about 40% of them seen only once. The V end was cut by 8 bases, the J end by 1 base, with 12 bases between. The CDR3 totals 14 residues. Germline V gives CDR1 MDHEN, CDR2 SYDVKM. V gene TRBV28 combines with J gene TRBJ1-5, with D unclear. The sequenced material came from CD4+ T cells sorted from blood. The TCR was taken from a human donor with alopecia areata. CDR3 DNA: TGTGCCAGCGGTTCGGGAGGGAGCAATCAGCCCCAGCATTTT. The encoded protein is CASGSGGSNQPQHF.